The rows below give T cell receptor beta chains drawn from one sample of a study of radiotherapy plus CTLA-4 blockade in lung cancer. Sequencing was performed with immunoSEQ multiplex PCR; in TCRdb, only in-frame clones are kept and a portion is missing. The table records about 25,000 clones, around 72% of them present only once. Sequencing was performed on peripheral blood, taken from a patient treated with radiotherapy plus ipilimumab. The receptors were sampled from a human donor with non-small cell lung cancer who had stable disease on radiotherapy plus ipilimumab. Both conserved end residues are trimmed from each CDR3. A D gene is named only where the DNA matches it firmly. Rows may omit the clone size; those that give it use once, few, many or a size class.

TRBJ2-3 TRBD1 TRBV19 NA ASSPDRGGTDTQY
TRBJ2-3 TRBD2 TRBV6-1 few ASSVHLAGGPPDTQY
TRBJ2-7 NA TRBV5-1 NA ASSLKGETYEQY
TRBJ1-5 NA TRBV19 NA ASSIGAGNQPQH
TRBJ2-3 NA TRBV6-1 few ASSEGFFGGGTDSTDTQY
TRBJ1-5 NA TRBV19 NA ASSIDGGLGQPQH
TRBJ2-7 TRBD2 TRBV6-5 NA ASSYSPSGYEQY
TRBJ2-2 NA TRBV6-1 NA ASRPGTANTGELF
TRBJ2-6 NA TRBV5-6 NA ASSLEQGYSGANVLT
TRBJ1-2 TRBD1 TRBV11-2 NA ASSSHLRDRWYGYT
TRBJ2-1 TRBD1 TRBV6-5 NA ASSHDRGRINEQF
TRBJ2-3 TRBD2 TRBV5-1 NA ASSLLAGVGDTQY
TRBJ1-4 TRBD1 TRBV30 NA AWSSTGGTNEKLF
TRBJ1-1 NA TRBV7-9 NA ASSLGAGTHTEAF
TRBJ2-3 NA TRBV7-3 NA ASSLISTDTQY
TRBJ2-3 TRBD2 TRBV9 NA ASSVGGEGFTDTQY
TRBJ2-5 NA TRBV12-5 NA AQGGPETQY
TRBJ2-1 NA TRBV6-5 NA ASSPIGLGLEQF
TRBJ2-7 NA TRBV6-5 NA ASSEQNSHEQY
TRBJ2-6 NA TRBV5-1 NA ASSLGQGGNVLT
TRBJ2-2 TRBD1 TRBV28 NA ASTPQGTAGELF
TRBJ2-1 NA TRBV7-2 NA ASSQGHRSSYNEQF
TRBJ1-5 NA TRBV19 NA ASSAGLGLSGNQPQH
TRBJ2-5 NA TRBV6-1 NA ASRLGQFEETQY
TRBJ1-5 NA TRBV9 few ASSVGINQPQH
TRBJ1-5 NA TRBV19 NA ASSSIKGSGRNQPQH
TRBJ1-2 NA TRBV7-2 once ASSLDQGLGYT
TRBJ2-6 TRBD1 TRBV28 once ASRTGTGRPGANVLT
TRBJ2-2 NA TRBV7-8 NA ASAAYTNTGELF
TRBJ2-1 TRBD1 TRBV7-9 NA ASSLTGENNEQF
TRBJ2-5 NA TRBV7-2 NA ASSLSRGGYETQY
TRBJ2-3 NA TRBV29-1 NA SALGGLLEPTQY
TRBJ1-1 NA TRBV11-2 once ASSLGTTTEAF
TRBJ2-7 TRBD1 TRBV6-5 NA ASSPRWQGAYEQY
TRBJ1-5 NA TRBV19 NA ASSKNYQPQH
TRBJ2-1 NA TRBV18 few ASSPPAPAPHEQF
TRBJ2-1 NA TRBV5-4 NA ASSLWGGREIYNEQF
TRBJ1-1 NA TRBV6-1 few ASSELVRVTEAF
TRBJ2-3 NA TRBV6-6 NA ASSSASDGTQY
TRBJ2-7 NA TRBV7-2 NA ASSLDGGLYEQY
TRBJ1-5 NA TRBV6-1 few ASSEADRRGNQPQH
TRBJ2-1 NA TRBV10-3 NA AISELGNNEQF
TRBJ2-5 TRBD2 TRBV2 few ASSSSGGSAQY
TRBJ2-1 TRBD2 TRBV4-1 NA ASSLNAGEYNEQF
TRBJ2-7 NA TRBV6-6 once ASSLTYRPYEQY
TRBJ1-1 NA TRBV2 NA ASSGRGTEAF
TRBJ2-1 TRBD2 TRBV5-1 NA ASSSPTGGVSYNEQF
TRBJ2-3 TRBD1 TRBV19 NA ASSSGGGRADTQY
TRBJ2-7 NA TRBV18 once ASSSRNEQY
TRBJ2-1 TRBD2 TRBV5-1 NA ASSFSGTSGGHNEQF
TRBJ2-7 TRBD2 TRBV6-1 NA ASSTGLASEQY
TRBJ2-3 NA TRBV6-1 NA ASSGQAPDTQY
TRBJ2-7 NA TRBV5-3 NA ARSLEPARRGNEQY
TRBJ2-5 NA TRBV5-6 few ASTLTRQRWETQY
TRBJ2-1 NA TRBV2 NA ASKIPNEQF
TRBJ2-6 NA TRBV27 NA ASSLMGNSGANVLT